Each of the 8 T cell receptor beta chains below was sequenced from the same sample in a study of blood T cell repertoires in COVID-19. Profiled with immunoSEQ multiplex PCR; TCRdb holds only in-frame clones, not every one. The profile shows roughly 150,000 clones, 75% to 90% of them singletons. The sample was peripheral blood. The source is a young man with COVID-19, enrolled during active disease.

V usage is TRBV6-5 and J usage is TRBJ1-5, with 9 positions matching TRBD1. CDR3 length: 15 amino acids. J lost 3 bases, V lost 4 bases, and 4 bases had no gene match. Germline loops: CDR1 MNHEY, CDR2 SVGAGI. Here the CDR3 reads CASSWGQGNNQPQHF. CDR3 DNA: TGTGCCAGCAGTTGGGGACAGGGCAACAATCAGCCCCAGCATTTT.

The chain is built from TRBV5-4 and TRBJ2-1; D unclear. This CDR3 has 13 residues. V lost 7 bases, J lost 3 bases, and 11 bases lay in between. Per germline, CDR1 SGHNT and CDR2 YYREEE (reference sequence). The CDR3 nucleotides read TGTGCCAGCTCTACTTTCTTCTACAATGAGCAGTTCTTC. Amino acid sequence: CASSTFFYNEQFF.

This chain connects TRBV6-2 or TRBV6-3 to TRBJ1-2; D unclear. V lost 5 bases and J 2 bases, leaving 15 bases between the germline ends. CDR3 length: 15 residues. Germline loops: CDR1 MNHEY, CDR2 SVGEGT. The CDR3 nucleotides read TGTGCCAGCAGTCGCCAGGCGGCGGGGAACTATGGCTACACCTTC. Protein product: CASSRQAAGNYGYTF.

As concerns this clone: A junction boundary mismatches the germline segment, possibly from a read error. V is TRBV10-3 and J is TRBJ2-1; 8 bases fit TRBD2. The CDR3 runs to 16 residues. Germline V gene data show CDR1 as ENHRY and CDR2 as SYGVKD. CDR3 nucleotides: TGTGCCATCAGAGCCTCGCGGGAGGCCTCCCACAATGAGCAGTTCTTC. It yields the protein CAIRASREASHNEQFF.

The CDR3 DNA sequence: TGTGCCAGCAGCTTGGGACTAGCGGGCCCCAATGAGCAGTTCTTC. It specifies CASSLGLAGPNEQFF. The rearrangement joins TRBV5-4 to TRBJ2-1; 10 bases are shared with TRBD2. V lost 0 bases to trimming and J lost 6 bases; unmatched junction nucleotides: 3. Germline loops: CDR1 SGHNT, CDR2 YYREEE (reference sequence). The CDR3 is 15 amino acids.

This clone is categorized as medium-sized. The CDR3 protein is CAWSGLAGLYEQYF. CDR3 sequence (DNA): TGTGCCTGGAGTGGTCTAGCGGGACTCTACGAGCAGTACTTC. This chain connects TRBV30 to TRBJ2-7; 9 bases fit TRBD2. CDR1 is GTSNPN and CDR2 is SVGIG in the germline V gene (reference sequence). The CDR3 consists of 14 residues. With 1 base clipped from V and 3 bases from J, the junction kept 4 bases outside the gene matches.

The chain couples TRBV14 to TRBJ2-2, with D possibly matching TRBD1 (5 bases). Trimming cost V 1 base and J 6 bases, with 12 bases left between them. Germline CDR1 reads SGHDN; CDR2 reads FVKESK. The CDR3 consists of 15 residues. CDR3 sequence (DNA): TGTGCCAGCAGCCAAGGGACATGGGGCGCCGGGGAGCTGTTTTTT. It translates to CASSQGTWGAGELFF.

Only one count was recorded for this clone. This chain links TRBV4-2 with TRBJ2-7, with D possibly matching TRBD1 (6 bases). The length of the CDR3 is 16 residues. V lost 5 bases, J lost 2 bases, and 19 bases lay in between. The V gene's germline CDR1 is LGHNA and CDR2 YNFKEQ. DNA for the CDR3: TGTGCCAGCAGCTCTCATGACAGGCTGGCGCCCTACGAGCAGTACTTC. Amino acid sequence: CASSSHDRLAPYEQYF.